The 10 T cell receptor beta chains below all came from one sample that was sequenced in a study of T cell repertoires in cytomegalovirus infection. These receptors are not linked to any known antigen. MiXCR, run by TCRdb on the reads, gives a single entry per CDR3 protein. The sample lists some 120,000 distinct CDR3 sequences; about 32% were seen once. The input for sequencing was CD8+ T cells from cultured PBMCs, taken from culture after CMV antigen stimulation. The receptors were gathered from a human donor in good health (CMV status not recorded). Some clones in this sample may be carry-over from other donors' samples.

The table lists this clonotype with a few counts. The chain uses TRBV7-2 and TRBJ1-1, with a tentative D call TRBD1 (5 bases). The germline gives CDR1 SGHTA, CDR2 FQGNSA. This CDR3 comprises 15 residues. V was trimmed by 6 bases and J by 7 bases, leaving 21 bases between them. This CDR3 is CASSAWVGGRDEAFF. The CDR3 DNA reads TGTGCCAGCAGTGCTTGGGTCGGGGGTCGGGATGAAGCTTTCTTT.

This sequence joins TRBV20-1 and TRBJ2-7; the D gene is possibly TRBD1 (5 bases). This CDR3 spans 15 amino acids. The V end lost 6 bases, the J end lost 3 bases, and 21 bases lay between the germline ends. Germline V gene sequence: CDR1 DFQATT, CDR2 SNEGSKA (reference sequence). The CDR3 reads CSAPGPSGYGYEQYF. The CDR3 nucleotides are TGCAGTGCCCCCGGCCCCTCAGGGTACGGCTACGAGCAGTACTTC.

This clonotype was counted between two and nine times. The gene calls are TRBV20-1 and TRBJ1-1, with TRBD1 matching over 8 bases. Unmatched junction bases numbered 9, after V lost 5 bases and J lost 4 bases. There are 14 residues in the CDR3. The V gene's germline CDR1 is DFQATT and CDR2 SNEGSKA (reference sequence). The CDR3 coding sequence is TGCAGTGCTCTCAGGGGGCGCGGGGGCACTGAAGCTTTCTTT. It translates to CSALRGRGGTEAFF.

This clonotype appeared once. This chain joins TRBV7-9 and TRBJ2-7, with TRBD2 matching 7 bases. The CDR3 is 14 residues long. Trimming removed 6 bases from V and 7 bases from J; junction bases left unmatched: 12. Germline lookup yields CDR1 SEHNR and CDR2 FQNEAQ (reference sequence). CDR3 in amino acids: CASSRDYLLGEQYF. The CDR3 nucleotides are TGTGCCAGCAGTCGGGACTACCTCCTGGGGGAGCAGTACTTC.

This rearrangement joins TRBV7-9 to TRBJ1-4; TRBD1 aligns across 7 bases. The germline gives CDR1 SEHNR, CDR2 FQNEAQ (reference sequence). This CDR3 comprises 14 residues. J was trimmed by 7 bases and V by 3 bases; bases with no gene match: 5. CDR3 protein: CASSFEGAGEKLFF. The CDR3 DNA follows: TGTGCCAGCAGCTTTGAGGGGGCGGGTGAAAAACTGTTTTTT.

This chain links TRBV12-3 or TRBV12-4 with TRBJ1-6; possibly TRBD1 for D (5 bases). The length of the CDR3 is 17 residues. The V and J ends lost 3 bases and 9 bases respectively, with 21 bases between them. The CDR3 here is CASSFLTERGGGSPLHF. CDR3 DNA: TGTGCCAGCAGTTTTTTAACCGAGAGGGGAGGAGGTTCACCCCTCCACTTT.

The sample holds many counts of this clonotype. The CDR3 spells CASSLGGQGHSYGYTF. The DNA of the CDR3 is TGTGCCAGCAGCTTAGGTGGACAGGGACACTCCTATGGCTACACCTTC. The chain is built from TRBV7-2 and TRBJ1-2; 8 bases map to TRBD1. V lost 1 base to trimming and J lost 4 bases; unmatched junction nucleotides: 8. The CDR3 runs to 16 residues. CDR1 and CDR2 from the germline V gene are SGHTA and FQGNSA.

The chain carries TRBV7-6 and TRBJ2-3; TRBD2 matches 11 bases. Germline values: CDR1 SGHVS, CDR2 FNYEAQ. This CDR3 has 18 amino acids. The V and J ends lost 5 bases and 1 base, in that order; junction bases with no gene match: 11. This CDR3 reads CASSPRRVAGGRTDTQYF. In nucleotides, the CDR3 is TGTGCCAGCAGCCCGAGGCGGGTAGCGGGGGGGCGCACAGATACGCAGTATTTT.

The rearrangement links TRBV7-9 to TRBJ2-1; no clear D gene. Trimming stripped 4 bases from V and 3 bases from J, with 16 bases between. The CDR3 has 16 amino acids. Germline V gene sequence: CDR1 SEHNR, CDR2 FQNEAQ (reference sequence). The CDR3 is CASSSPTGPFYNEQFF. The CDR3 nucleotides are TGTGCCAGCAGCTCCCCGACCGGTCCTTTCTACAATGAGCAGTTCTTC.

The chain combines TRBV6-6 with TRBJ2-7, with D possibly TRBD1 on 6 matching bases. The germline gives CDR1 MNHNY, CDR2 SVGAGI (reference sequence). V was cut by 0 bases and J by 0 bases, with 9 bases left in between. CDR3 length: 15 amino acids. The CDR3, as DNA: TGTGCCAGCAGTTACTCGGGGGCCCCCTCCTACGAGCAGTACTTC. This gives the protein CASSYSGAPSYEQYF.